The present entry profiles one TCR beta chain with its context. Its specificity is unknown. Time point of the sample: baseline, week 1 (first vaccination visit). The treatment denotes: pre-vaccination baseline after standard-of-care therapy. Diagnosis in the donors showed new WHO grade 3 or 4 astrocytomas that were IDH1-mutant and ATRX-lost. Profiling relied on immunoSEQ multiplex PCR, and the TCRdb table lists in-frame clones only, not all of them. The sample holds some 21,000 clones; 70% to 90% are singletons and the top ten take approximately 5%. Germline V gene lookup returns CDR1 MDHEN and CDR2 SYDVKM. With 5 bases removed from V and 4 bases from J, the gap between germline ends came to 21 bases. This CDR3 region has 16 residues. The data are from a study of a mutant IDH1 vaccine in newly diagnosed glioma. Across the study: Among treated patients, approximately 62% were male and about 40% female, and mean age was approximately 43 years. Study-level results: Any relationship between pseudoprogression and changes in top peripheral T cell clonotypes seemed absent. Patients mounted vaccine-induced immune responses in 90% to 95% of cases.

The V and J genes are TRBV28 and TRBJ2-7; either TRBD1 or TRBD2 may supply D (5 bases each). The sequence was obtained from a man aged 35-49 years with glioma. The material was PBMCs, obtained from a glioma patient treated with radiotherapy, temozolomide or both. Here the CDR3 reads CASSPRVPGRRYEQYV. CDR3 DNA: TGTGCCAGCAGTCCTCGAGTCCCGGGACGGCGGTACGAGCAGTACGTC.